The present TCR beta chain was sequenced within a study of tumor-infiltrating lymphocytes in glioblastoma multiforme. Three nested ARM-PCR rounds with V-beta and C-beta primers built TCRB libraries. TCRB-specific cDNA synthesis used 0.4 to 0.55 ug of total RNA. Each CDR3 protein gets one entry after TCRdb re-called the multiplex PCR reads with MiXCR. The repertoire has around 10,000 distinct CDR3 sequences, over 60% of them found once; the top ten carry less than 50%. The J segment lost 1 base and the V segment lost 3 bases, leaving 4 bases of the junction unmatched. The CDR3 is 15 residues long. Per germline, CDR1 SQVTM and CDR2 ANQGSEA.

This chain uses TRBV29-1 with TRBJ2-3, with 10 bases fitting TRBD1. The TCR sequence derives from a male donor with glioblastoma. The sequencing sample was made of brain tumor tissue. The DNA of the CDR3 is TGCAGCGTTGATGGGACAGGGGAAGGCACAGATACGCAGTATTTT. It yields the protein CSVDGTGEGTDTQYF.